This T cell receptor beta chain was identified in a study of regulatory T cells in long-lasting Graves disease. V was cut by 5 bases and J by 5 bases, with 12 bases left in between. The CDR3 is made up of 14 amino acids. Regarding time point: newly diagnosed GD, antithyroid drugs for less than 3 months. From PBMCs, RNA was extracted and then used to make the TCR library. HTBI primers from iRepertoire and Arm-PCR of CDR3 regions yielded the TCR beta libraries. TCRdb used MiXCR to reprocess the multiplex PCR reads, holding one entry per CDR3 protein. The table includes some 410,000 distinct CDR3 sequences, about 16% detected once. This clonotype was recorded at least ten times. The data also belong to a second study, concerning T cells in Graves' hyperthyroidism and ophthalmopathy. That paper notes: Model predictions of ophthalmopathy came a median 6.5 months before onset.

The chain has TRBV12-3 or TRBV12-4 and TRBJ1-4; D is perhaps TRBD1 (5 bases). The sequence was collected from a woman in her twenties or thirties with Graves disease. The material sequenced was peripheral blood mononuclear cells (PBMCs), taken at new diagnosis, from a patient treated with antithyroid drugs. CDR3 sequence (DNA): TGTGCCAGCAGTCGCGGGACCCAGAATGAAAAACTGTTTTTT. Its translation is CASSRGTQNEKLFF.